These T cell receptor beta chains were read from a single sample in a study of blood T cell repertoires in COVID-19. Some clones are missing from TCRdb's copy, which holds only in-frame ones; the method was immunoSEQ multiplex PCR. This table holds roughly 170,000 clones, around 85% found once. Material for sequencing was peripheral blood. The receptors were sampled from a man in his sixties who had recovered from COVID-19. Each CDR3 is given with its conserved first and last residue. The D gene is left open where the match is weak.

v_call,j_call,d_call,cdr3_aa
TRBV5-5,TRBJ1-1,-,CASSPVAGEEAFF
TRBV5-5,TRBJ2-5,-,CASSLTPVGDRMETQYF
TRBV5-5,TRBJ2-2,-,CASSLAGAGYTGELFF
TRBV19,TRBJ2-5,TRBD1,CATRQGETQYF
TRBV7-9,TRBJ1-6,-,CASSFDNHNSPLHF
TRBV18,TRBJ2-5,-,CASSPPLEETQYF
TRBV12-5,TRBJ2-5,-,CASGFGQQSQETQYF
TRBV19,TRBJ1-5,TRBD1,CASSIQPGQLNQPQHF
TRBV5-6,TRBJ1-1,-,CASSLAISWTEAFF
TRBV30,TRBJ2-7,-,CAFGQSYEQYF
TRBV20-1,TRBJ2-5,-,CGAQHQETQYF
TRBV5-5,TRBJ1-5,-,CASSLTGNQPQHF
TRBV7-2,TRBJ1-1,TRBD1,CASSSPDRGPVTSATEAFF
TRBV6-1,TRBJ1-3,-,CASSERAPSSGNTIYF
TRBV18,TRBJ2-3,TRBD1,CASSSSTGATDTQYF
TRBV19,TRBJ1-1,-,CASKVGRATEAFF
TRBV5-4,TRBJ2-5,TRBD2,CASSPGTSEYQETQYF